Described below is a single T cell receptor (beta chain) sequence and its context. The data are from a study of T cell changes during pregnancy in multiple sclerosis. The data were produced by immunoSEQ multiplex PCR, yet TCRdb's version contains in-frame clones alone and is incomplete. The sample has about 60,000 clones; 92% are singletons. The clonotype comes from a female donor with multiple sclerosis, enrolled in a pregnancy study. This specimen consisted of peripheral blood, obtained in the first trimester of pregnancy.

The CDR3 sequence: CASSEYTGDREAFF. CDR3 DNA: TGTGCCAGCAGTGAATACACGGGAGACCGAGAAGCTTTCTTT. This sequence joins TRBV6-1 and TRBJ1-1, with D hard to call. V was trimmed by 2 bases and J by 8 bases, leaving 15 bases between them. This CDR3 contains 14 residues. In germline, CDR1 is MNHNS, CDR2 SASEGT.